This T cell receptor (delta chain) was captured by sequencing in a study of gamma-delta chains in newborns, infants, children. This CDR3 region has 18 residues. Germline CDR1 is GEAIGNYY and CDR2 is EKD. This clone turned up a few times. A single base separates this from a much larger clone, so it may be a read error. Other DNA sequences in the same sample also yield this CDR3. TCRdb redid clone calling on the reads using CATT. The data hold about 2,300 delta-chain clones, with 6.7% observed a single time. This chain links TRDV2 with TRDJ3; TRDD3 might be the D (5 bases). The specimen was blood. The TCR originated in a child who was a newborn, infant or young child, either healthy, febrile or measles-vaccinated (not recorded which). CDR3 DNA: TGTGCCTGCGACACCGCGGGGGTTAGCTCCTGGGACACCCGACAGATGTTTTTC. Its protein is CACDTAGVSSWDTRQMFF.